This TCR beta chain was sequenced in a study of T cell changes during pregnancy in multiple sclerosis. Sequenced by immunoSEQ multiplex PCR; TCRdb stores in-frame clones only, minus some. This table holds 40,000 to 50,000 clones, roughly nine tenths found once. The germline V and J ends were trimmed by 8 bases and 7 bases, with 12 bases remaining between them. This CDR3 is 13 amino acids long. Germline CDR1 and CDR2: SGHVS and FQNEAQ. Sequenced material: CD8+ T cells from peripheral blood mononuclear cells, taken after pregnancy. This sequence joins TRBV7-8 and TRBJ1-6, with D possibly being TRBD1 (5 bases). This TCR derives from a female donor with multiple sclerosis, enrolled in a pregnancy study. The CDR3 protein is CASSGYLNSPLHF. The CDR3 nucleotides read TGTGCCAGCTCAGGGTATCTCAATTCACCCCTCCACTTT.